A single sample gave rise to the 21 T cell receptor beta chains below, sequenced in a study of blood T cell repertoires in COVID-19. The protocol was immunoSEQ multiplex PCR, while the TCRdb copy is restricted to in-frame clones and leaves out a portion. The table shows 200,000 to 300,000 clones, with 90% occurring only once. Sequenced input: peripheral blood. The source of these receptors is a woman aged 35 to 49 with acute or convalescent COVID-19.

V usage is TRBV11-2 and J usage is TRBJ2-1; the match to TRBD2 covers 11 bases. The germline V gene encodes CDR1 SGHAT and CDR2 FQNNGV. This CDR3 is 17 amino acids long. J lost 4 bases, V lost 1 base, and 6 bases had no gene match. CDR3 coding DNA: TGTGCCAGCAGCTTAGGGACACTAGCGGGGGTTTACAATGAGCAGTTCTTC. It translates to CASSLGTLAGVYNEQFF.

In DNA form, the CDR3 reads TGCGCCAGCAGCCAATTCCCAGGGGTTTCCAATCAGCCCCAGCATTTT. Protein: CASSQFPGVSNQPQHF. V usage is TRBV4-1 and J usage is TRBJ1-5; possibly TRBD1 for D (6 bases). Germline V gene data show CDR1 as MGHRA and CDR2 as YSYEKL. The V end lost 2 bases, the J end lost 3 bases, and 14 bases lay between the germline ends. CDR3 length equals 16 residues.

The chain couples TRBV11-2 to TRBJ1-1; no clear D gene. The ends were cut back, 5 bases at V and 4 bases at J, with 11 bases in the middle. This CDR3 is built from 13 residues. Per germline, CDR1 SGHAT and CDR2 FQNNGV. CDR3 sequence reads: CASSPAGGTEAFF. The DNA for the CDR3 is TGTGCCAGCAGCCCGGCTGGCGGCACTGAAGCTTTCTTT.

This rearrangement joins TRBV3-1 (or the pseudogene TRBV3-2) to TRBJ1-2, with D possibly TRBD1 on 5 matching bases. Trimming stripped 0 bases from V and 7 bases from J, with 15 bases between. CDR3 length: 15 amino acids. Germline V gene lookup returns CDR1 LGHDT and CDR2 YNNKEL (reference sequence). CDR3 sequence: CASSQEGQPRLGYTF. The CDR3 DNA reads as TGTGCCAGCAGCCAAGAAGGACAACCCCGGCTTGGCTACACCTTC.

V gene TRBV3-1 (or the pseudogene TRBV3-2) combines with J gene TRBJ1-1; weak D call: TRBD1 (5 bases). The CDR3 sequence is 15 residues long. CDR1 and CDR2 (germline): LGHDT, YNNKEL (reference sequence). Between the trimmed V and J ends, which lost 4 bases and 1 base, there was a span of 13 bases. The CDR3 nucleotides are TGTGCCAGCAGCCCACGAGCCGGGGGGAACACTGAAGCTTTCTTT. The encoded protein is CASSPRAGGNTEAFF.

This clone was recorded a few times. The genes are TRBV5-1 and TRBJ1-5; 7 positions match TRBD1. Losses at the gene ends were 4 bases for V and 5 bases for J; bases not matched to a gene: 9. Germline V gives CDR1 SGHRS, CDR2 YFSETQ. The CDR3 runs 15 residues. CDR3 loop: CASSPRTGWDQPQHF. The CDR3 bases are TGCGCCAGCAGCCCTCGGACAGGCTGGGATCAGCCCCAGCATTTT.

This chain links TRBV5-1 with TRBJ1-2; D is possibly TRBD1 (5 bases). The CDR3 runs 13 residues. Germline V gene data show CDR1 as SGHRS and CDR2 as YFSETQ. V dropped 5 bases and J dropped 7 bases, with 15 bases sitting between them. The CDR3 reads CASRPPGVRGYTF. The CDR3 coding sequence is TGCGCCAGCAGACCCCCGGGGGTGCGTGGCTACACCTTC. Combining the CDR3 with reference TRBV5-1 and TRBJ1-2 gives the whole variable domain KAGVTQTPRYLIKTRGQQVTLSCSPISGHRSVSWYQQTPGQGLQFLFEYFSETQRNKGNFPGRFSGRQFSNSRSEMNVSTLELGDSALYLCASRPPGVRGYTFGSGTRLTVV.

V and J are TRBV10-3 and TRBJ1-2; 7 bases map to TRBD1. Germline values: CDR1 ENHRY, CDR2 SYGVKD. The CDR3 runs 13 residues. V was pared by 4 bases and J by 4 bases, with 3 bases of the junction left unmatched. This chain's CDR3 is CAISGQGGYGYTF. CDR3 coding DNA: TGTGCCATCAGTGGACAGGGTGGCTATGGCTACACCTTC.

V gene TRBV3-1 (or the pseudogene TRBV3-2) combines with J gene TRBJ2-3; D unclear. The germline V gene encodes CDR1 LGHDT and CDR2 YNNKEL (reference sequence). V was cut by 0 bases and J by 10 bases, with 14 bases left in between. The CDR3 sequence is 14 residues long. CDR3 bases: TGTGCCAGCAGCCAAGAAGGAGCGCAGCCTTCGCAGTATTTT. It encodes CASSQEGAQPSQYF.

This chain uses TRBV2 with TRBJ1-1; D is unresolved. Trimming shortened V by 6 bases and J by 5 bases, and 10 bases separated the two germline ends. The CDR3 has 12 amino acids. In germline, CDR1 is SNHLY, CDR2 FYNNEI. The chain's CDR3 is CASSGGETEAFF. CDR3 bases: TGTGCCAGCAGCGGCGGGGAAACTGAAGCTTTCTTT.

The count of this clone is one. The chain carries TRBV12-5 and TRBJ1-5; D is uncertain. Trimming pared 0 bases from V and 5 bases from J, leaving 17 bases between. This CDR3 has 17 amino acids. Germline assignment: CDR1 LGHNT and CDR2 FRNRAP. The chain's CDR3 is CASGLVLAARVHQPQHF. The CDR3 coding sequence is TGTGCTAGTGGTTTGGTACTCGCCGCGCGGGTGCATCAGCCCCAGCATTTT.

The chain uses TRBV5-1 and TRBJ2-3, with D perhaps TRBD1 (5 bases). The CDR3 is 18 residues long. V was trimmed by 0 bases and J by 0 bases, leaving 17 bases between them. Germline values: CDR1 SGHRS, CDR2 YFSETQ. The CDR3 spells CASSLAPNTGASTDTQYF. For the CDR3, the DNA is TGCGCCAGCAGCTTGGCCCCGAATACAGGAGCTAGCACAGATACGCAGTATTTT.

The chain joins TRBV29-1 to TRBJ1-2, with 8 positions matching TRBD1. The CDR3 is 12 residues long. CDR1 SQVTM and CDR2 ANQGSEA come from the germline V gene. Germline trimming cut 5 bases from V and 8 bases from J; bases unmatched to any gene: 7. The CDR3 nucleotides are TGCAGCGTTCCAACAGGGGGAAGGGGCTACACCTTC. Translating gives CSVPTGGRGYTF. Full variable domain (remainder filled in from reference TRBV29-1 and TRBJ1-2): SAVISQKPSRDICQRGTSLTIQCQVDSQVTMMFWYRQQPGQSLTLIATANQGSEATYESGFVIDKFPISRPNLTFSTLTVSNMSPEDSSIYLCSVPTGGRGYTFGSGTRLTVV.

The chain recombines TRBV5-1 with TRBJ1-2; maybe TRBD1 (6 bases). Trimming shortened V by 2 bases and J by 2 bases, and 7 bases separated the two germline ends. The CDR3 is 13 amino acids. Germline CDR1 and CDR2: SGHRS and YFSETQ. DNA for the CDR3: TGCGCCAGCAGCTTTGACAGGAACTATGGCTACACCTTC. Translated: CASSFDRNYGYTF. Full variable domain (missing parts from reference TRBV5-1 and TRBJ1-2): KAGVTQTPRYLIKTRGQQVTLSCSPISGHRSVSWYQQTPGQGLQFLFEYFSETQRNKGNFPGRFSGRQFSNSRSEMNVSTLELGDSALYLCASSFDRNYGYTFGSGTRLTVV.

V gene TRBV5-1 combines with J gene TRBJ2-2; 11 bases agree with TRBD1. CDR1 SGHRS and CDR2 YFSETQ come from the germline V gene. V was pared by 2 bases and J by 7 bases, with 4 bases of the junction left unmatched. The CDR3 contains 15 residues. CDR3 nucleotide sequence: TGCGCCAGCAGCTTTGGACAGGGGGCGAACGGGGAGCTGTTTTTT. Translating gives CASSFGQGANGELFF.

The genes are TRBV5-8 and TRBJ1-6, with D perhaps matching TRBD1 (6 bases). V was pared by 4 bases and J by 8 bases, with 22 bases between. The CDR3 has 17 amino acids. Germline V gives CDR1 SGHTS, CDR2 YDEGEE. CDR3 residues: CASSPLGNRDGDSPLHF. The CDR3 DNA reads TGTGCCAGCAGCCCCCTAGGGAACAGGGACGGCGATTCACCCCTCCACTTT.

The chain recombines TRBV5-1 with TRBJ1-3, with D maybe TRBD1 (5 bases). There are 16 residues in the CDR3. The V gene lost 3 bases and the J gene lost 2 bases, with 15 bases spanning the gap. The germline V gene has CDR1 SGHRS and CDR2 YFSETQ. The CDR3 DNA sequence: TGCGCCAGCAGCTCGAAAAGGGGCTCTACTGGAAACACCATATATTTT. Its translation is CASSSKRGSTGNTIYF.

The V and J genes are TRBV5-1 and TRBJ2-3; possibly TRBD2 for D (5 bases). Looked up from germline, CDR1 is SGHRS and CDR2 is YFSETQ. The ends were cut back, 1 base at V and 0 bases at J, with 24 bases in the middle. This CDR3 spans 20 amino acids. CDR3 bases: TGCGCCAGCAGCTTGTCCCCGGACTCATCGAATTTGGTTAGCACAGATACGCAGTATTTT. Its protein is CASSLSPDSSNLVSTDTQYF.

This CDR3 reads CATSDPGLAGEDYEQYV. Written as DNA, the CDR3 is TGTGCCACCAGTGACCCGGGACTAGCGGGGGAGGACTACGAGCAGTACGTC. The chain employs TRBV24-1 and TRBJ2-7; 14 bases are shared with TRBD2. CDR3 length: 17 amino acids. Germline assignment: CDR1 KGHDR and CDR2 SFDVKD. V shed 4 bases, J shed 3 bases, and the junction held 7 bases outside the gene matches.

The J gene is TRBJ2-3, the V gene TRBV4-2; TRBD1 matches at 7 bases. This CDR3 has 16 amino acids. The germline gives CDR1 LGHNA, CDR2 YNFKEQ. Trimming at V came to 4 bases and at J to 3 bases, leaving 10 bases not matched to a gene. The CDR3 protein is CASSLESDRLTDTQYF. CDR3 in DNA: TGTGCCAGCAGCCTCGAGTCGGACAGGTTGACAGATACGCAGTATTTT.

The chain joins TRBV5-6 to TRBJ1-1, with a tentative D call TRBD1 (5 bases). Trimming cost V 1 base and J 5 bases, with 18 bases left between them. This CDR3 spans 16 amino acids. CDR1 is SGHDT and CDR2 is YYEEEE in the germline V gene. The CDR3 nucleotides are TGTGCCAGCAGCTTGTCTCTGGGACGGGGAGGAACTGAAGCTTTCTTT. It codes for CASSLSLGRGGTEAFF.